This TCR beta chain was identified during a study of T cells in Graves' hyperthyroidism and ophthalmopathy. The V end lost 1 base, the J end lost 6 bases, and 12 bases lay between the germline ends. Germline V CDR1 and CDR2: SGHRS, YFSETQ. CDR3 size: 14 residues. The TCR beta CDR3 regions underwent amplification using RNA transcripts as the source. The HTBI set primed first-round TCR CDR3 RT-PCR. In TCRdb, the multiplex PCR reads were re-called with MiXCR into one record per CDR3 protein. The profile shows about 290,000 distinct CDR3 sequences, approximately 19% of them singletons. The chain carries TRBV5-1 and TRBJ2-3; D remains ambiguous. The receptor's source is a man aged 50-59 years with Graves' ophthalmopathy. Specimen: blood. CDR3 nucleotide sequence: TGCGCCAGCAGCTTGTCTACGGCGGTGGATACGCAGTATTTT. It is translated as CASSLSTAVDTQYF.